This TCR beta chain appears in the sequencing data of a study of immune evolution from preneoplasia to lung adenocarcinoma. Whole-study results and caveats: Later-stage lesions appeared to have more T cells, more diversity, less clonality.

Per the germline V gene, CDR1 is SGHTA and CDR2 is FQGTGA. V gave up 3 bases and J gave up 2 bases, with 6 bases separating them. The length of the CDR3 is 13 residues. Histologic diagnosis was independently verified by two lung pathologists. A note on this clone: Its specificity is not known.

Produced via immunoSEQ multiplex PCR; TCRdb's table is partial and in-frame only. The data hold about 3,200 clones, with 80% observed a single time. This rearrangement joins TRBV7-3 to TRBJ2-3, with D hard to call. The sample consisted of FFPE adjacent normal lung tissue. The clonotype was recovered from a donor of 70 years or more with lung adenocarcinoma. The CDR3 DNA sequence: TGTGCCAGCAGCTTCCGCCCCACAGATACGCAGTATTTT. Translating gives CASSFRPTDTQYF.